The clone carrying this T cell receptor beta chain was seen many times. TCR beta CDR3 region amplification was performed from RNA transcripts. The study used the HTBI primer set for a first-round RT-PCR of the TCR CDR3. Each CDR3 protein is one row after TCRdb ran MiXCR on the multiplex PCR reads. Counted here are 160,000 or so distinct CDR3 sequences, about 9.4% occurring once; the ten biggest clones make up about 20%. This sample is part of a study of T cells in Graves' hyperthyroidism and ophthalmopathy. This CDR3 has 17 residues. Germline V lookup: CDR1 MDHEN, CDR2 SYDVKM. The V and J ends lost 5 bases and 0 bases, in that order; junction bases with no gene match: 6.

The material sequenced was blood. V usage is TRBV28 and J usage is TRBJ1-6; TRBD1 matches 8 bases. This sequence was found in a woman between 18 and 30 years old with Graves' hyperthyroidism that later progressed to Graves' ophthalmopathy. Here the CDR3 DNA reads TGTGCCAGCAGTATCGGACAGGGAAGCTCCTATAATTCACCCCTCCACTTT. It specifies CASSIGQGSSYNSPLHF.